These T cell receptor beta chains were read from a single sample in a study of T cells after yellow fever vaccination. A single record per CDR3 protein comes from TCRdb applying MiXCR to the 5' RACE reads. In the table there are about 550,000 distinct CDR3 sequences, about 19% of which are singletons. The sample was PBMCs, taken 15 days after the yellow fever booster vaccination. The source of these receptors is a young man who received the YFV17D yellow fever vaccine. The CDR3 runs from the conserved cysteine through the conserved F or W. A D gene is named only where the DNA matches it firmly. Clone size is given for some rows only: seen once, a few or many times, or a class if the clone is expanded.

D gene	J gene	clone size	V gene	CDR3 DNA	CDR3 protein
.	TRBJ2-1	few	TRBV20-1	TGCAGTGCTAGAGCCCCCCCCTACAATGAGCAGTTCTTC	CSARAPPYNEQFF
TRBD2	TRBJ2-4	.	TRBV5-1	TGCGCCAGCAGCTTGGGGGCGGGAGTATCAGACATTCAGTACTTC	CASSLGAGVSDIQYF
.	TRBJ2-1	few	TRBV9	TGTGCCAGCAGCGTGGTGGCGGGATTTAACTCCTACAATGAGCAGTTCTTC	CASSVVAGFNSYNEQFF
.	TRBJ1-2	many	TRBV7-2	TGTGCCAGCAGTCTAGACAGTAACTATGGCTACACCTTC	CASSLDSNYGYTF
.	TRBJ2-7	.	TRBV7-2	TGTGCCAGCAGCGGCGGACTCTACGAGCAGTACTTC	CASSGGLYEQYF
.	TRBJ2-2	few	TRBV7-9	TGTGCCAGCAGCCCTTGGATTACCGGGGAGCTGTTTTTT	CASSPWITGELFF
.	TRBJ2-4	.	TRBV29-1	TGCAGCGTTCAAGGGCGACTAGCCAAAAACATTCAGTACTTC	CSVQGRLAKNIQYF
TRBD2	TRBJ2-5	few	TRBV20-1	TGCAGTGCTAGGTCGCCGGGAGGAGAGGAGACCCAGTACTTC	CSARSPGGEETQYF
.	TRBJ2-3	.	TRBV9	TGTGCCAGCAGCGCCACAGGGAAAGATACGCAGTATTTT	CASSATGKDTQYF
TRBD2	TRBJ2-5	.	TRBV15	TGTGCCACCAGCAGATACGGGACTAGCGGGAGCTTGGAGACCCAGTACTTC	CATSRYGTSGSLETQYF
TRBD2	TRBJ2-7	.	TRBV9	TGTGCCAGCAGCGTCGGACTAGCGGATACTTACGAGCAGTACTTC	CASSVGLADTYEQYF
TRBD2	TRBJ2-1	.	TRBV14	TGTGCCAGCAGCCTATTCCAGGGACTAGCGGGGCACCCCTACAATGAGCAGTTATTC	CASSLFQGLAGHPYNEQLF
.	TRBJ2-2	few	TRBV10-3	TGTGCCATCAGTCAACAGGGTGCCGGGGAGCTGTTTTTT	CAISQQGAGELFF
.	TRBJ1-1	.	TRBV12-3/TRBV12-4	TGTGCCAGCAGTTTTGGTGGACGGCCCGGGGAAGCTTTCTTT	CASSFGGRPGEAFF
.	TRBJ2-2	.	TRBV10-1	TGCGCCAGCAGTGACCGCCGGGCCCTACCAGGGGAGCTGTTTTTT	CASSDRRALPGELFF
.	TRBJ1-4	.	TRBV20-1	TGCAGTGCTAAGACAGAAGCGGTGTTTTTT	CSAKTEAVFF
.	TRBJ2-5	.	TRBV20-1	TGCAGTGCTAGTAGGACGGGAGAGACCCAGTACTTC	CSASRTGETQYF
.	TRBJ1-1	.	TRBV20-1	TGCAGTGCGAAGGCCCCTCTGAACACTGAAGCTTTCTTT	CSAKAPLNTEAFF
.	TRBJ2-5	many	TRBV12-3/TRBV12-4	TGTGCCAGCAGTTTGGGCATCGGGGAGACCCAGTACTTC	CASSLGIGETQYF
.	TRBJ2-7	few	TRBV12-3/TRBV12-4	TGTGCCAGCAGTTTACTAGTTCTTTCGGAGCAGTACTTC	CASSLLVLSEQYF
.	TRBJ2-1	.	TRBV7-2	TGTGCCAGCAGCTTAGTGATCAATTTGGATGAGCAGTTCTTC	CASSLVINLDEQFF
TRBD2	TRBJ2-1	.	TRBV5-4	TGTGCCAGCAGCCCTGGGGGACTAGCGGGAGAATCTTTGGAGTTCTTC	CASSPGGLAGESLEFF
TRBD1	TRBJ1-6	.	TRBV4-1	TGCGCCAGCAGCCAAGATCAGGACAGGGGGCGGTCACCCCTCCACTTT	CASSQDQDRGRSPLHF
.	TRBJ2-6	few	TRBV28	TGTGCCAGCAGTTTAATAGGGGCTGGGGCCAACGTCCTGACTTTC	CASSLIGAGANVLTF
.	TRBJ2-1	.	TRBV18	TGTGCCAGCTCACCACCCCGTGGCGGGACCTACAATGAGCAGTTCTTC	CASSPPRGGTYNEQFF
.	TRBJ1-5	.	TRBV7-7	TGTGCTAGCAGCTTAGCGCAGGTCTGGGAGTCCATAAATCAGCCCCAGCATTTT	CASSLAQVWESINQPQHF
TRBD2	TRBJ2-2	few	TRBV19	TGTGCCAGTAGTATAGATGTGGGAAGGCTAGCGGAACACACCGGGGAGCTGTTTTTT	CASSIDVGRLAEHTGELFF
TRBD2	TRBJ2-1	few	TRBV5-5	TGTGCCAGCAGCTTTCCCTCAGCGGGAGGGCACAATGAGCAGTTCTTC	CASSFPSAGGHNEQFF
.	TRBJ2-2	.	TRBV5-1	TGCGCCAGCAGCTTGAGTAGCGCTGCGACCGGGGAGCTGTTTTTT	CASSLSSAATGELFF
.	TRBJ2-2	many	TRBV19	TGTGCCAGTAGTATAGATCGGGCTGGCACCGGGGAGCTGTTTTTT	CASSIDRAGTGELFF
TRBD1	TRBJ1-1	few	TRBV3-1	TGTGCCAGCAGCCCCGGACAGGGGGCAGTGAAAACTGAAGCTTTCTTT	CASSPGQGAVKTEAFF
.	TRBJ1-2	few	TRBV12-3/TRBV12-4	TGTGCCAGCAGTTTAGGAGGGAAGGGGAACTATGGCTACACCTTC	CASSLGGKGNYGYTF
TRBD1	TRBJ1-4	.	TRBV3-1	TGTGCCAGCAGCGAAGCGTACAGGGGAACTAATGAAAAACTGTTTTTT	CASSEAYRGTNEKLFF
TRBD2	TRBJ2-7	.	TRBV5-6	TGTGCCAGCAGCCTGTCCCCTAGCGGGAATTACGAGCAGTACTTC	CASSLSPSGNYEQYF
TRBD2	TRBJ2-1	.	TRBV27	TGTGCCAGCAGTTTACCGGGACTAGCGGTCCTCCTCTCCTACAATGAGCAGTTCTTC	CASSLPGLAVLLSYNEQFF
TRBD2	TRBJ2-1	few	TRBV7-2	TGTGCCAGCAGCTTAGGGGGACTAGCGGGATACAATGAGCAGTTCTTC	CASSLGGLAGYNEQFF
.	TRBJ2-1	.	TRBV5-1	TGCGCCAGCAGGTATAGACAGACGGAGCAGTTCTTC	CASRYRQTEQFF
TRBD2	TRBJ2-1	few	TRBV18	TGTGCCAGCTCACCCCAGCGGGGAGATTACAATGAGCAGTTCTTC	CASSPQRGDYNEQFF
.	TRBJ2-5	.	TRBV5-1	TGCGCCAGCAGCATCCTTGGGGAGACCCAGTACTTC	CASSILGETQYF
.	TRBJ2-7	many	TRBV6-5	TGTGCCAGCAGTTACAAAGTATGGGCCGTTTACGAGCAGTACTTC	CASSYKVWAVYEQYF